The 5 T cell receptor beta chains in this list originate from one sample, sequenced in a study of Graves' ophthalmopathy and Graves' hyperthyroidism. Scientists amplified the TCR beta CDR3 regions from RNA transcripts. HTBI primers were used in a first-round RT-PCR, which preceded a second-round multiplex PCR. TCRdb re-analysed the multiplex PCR reads in MiXCR, keeping a single row per CDR3 protein. The sample holds 600,000 to 650,000 distinct CDR3 sequences, about a fifth seen once. The sample taken for sequencing was peripheral blood. These receptors were collected from a woman younger than 30 with stable Graves' hyperthyroidism. Some clones in this sample may be carry-over from other donors' samples.

This clonotype was detected ten times or more. The rearrangement uses TRBV25-1 and TRBJ1-2; D perhaps matches TRBD1 (6 bases). Germline lookup yields CDR1 MGHDK and CDR2 SYGVNS. The CDR3 length is 14 residues. V dropped 3 bases and J dropped 5 bases, with 13 bases sitting between them. The DNA of the CDR3 is TGTGCCAGCAGTGAGCCACAGGGACATTATGGCTACACCTTC. This translates into CASSEPQGHYGYTF.

This clonotype was counted at least ten times. The chain is built from TRBV6-5 and TRBJ1-5, with D tentatively TRBD1 (6 bases). Trimming took off 5 bases at V and 4 bases at J, with 15 bases between the two ends. CDR1 is MNHEY, CDR2 SVGAGI, per germline. The CDR3 runs 15 residues. CDR3 sequence: CASSPHLGGNQPQHF. The CDR3 DNA follows: TGTGCCAGCAGTCCACACCTAGGGGGGAATCAGCCCCAGCATTTT.

This clonotype was observed at least ten times. V usage is TRBV7-9 and J usage is TRBJ1-2; D remains ambiguous. Trimming took 1 base from V and 7 from J, leaving 13 bases between them. In germline, CDR1 is SEHNR, CDR2 FQNEAQ (reference sequence). CDR3 length: 14 amino acids. In DNA form, the CDR3 reads TGTGCCAGCAGCTTAGTTCAATTCCGCGGTGGCTACACCTTC. It codes for CASSLVQFRGGYTF.

Remarks on this clonotype: This clone may be a read error of a much larger clone one base away. The V and J genes are TRBV12-3 or TRBV12-4 and TRBJ1-1; 7 nucleotides align to TRBD1. The CDR3 is made up of 12 amino acids. The CDR3 sequence: CASGQGQHEACF. CDR3 bases: TGTGCCAGCGGCCAGGGACAGCATGAAGCTTGCTTT.

This chain connects TRBV11-2 to TRBJ2-7, with 10 bases aligning to TRBD2. This CDR3 region has 16 residues. Losses at the gene ends were 1 base for V and 3 bases for J; bases not matched to a gene: 6. Germline V gene data show CDR1 as SGHAT and CDR2 as FQNNGV. For the CDR3, the DNA is TGTGCCAGCAGCTTAGTAGCGGGAGGCCCGAACTACGAGCAGTACTTC. Protein: CASSLVAGGPNYEQYF.